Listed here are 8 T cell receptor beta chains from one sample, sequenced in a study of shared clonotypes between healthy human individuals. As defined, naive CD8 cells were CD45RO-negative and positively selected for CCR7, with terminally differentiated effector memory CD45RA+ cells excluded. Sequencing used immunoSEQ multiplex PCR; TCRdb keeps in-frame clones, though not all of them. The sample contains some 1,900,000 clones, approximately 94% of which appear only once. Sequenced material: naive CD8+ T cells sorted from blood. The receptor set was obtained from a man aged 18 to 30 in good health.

CDR3 amino acids: CASSLLLVEEQFF. CDR3 DNA: TGTGCCAGCAGCTTGCTCCTTGTGGAGGAGCAGTTCTTC. This rearrangement joins TRBV5-6 to TRBJ2-1; unclear D gene. The CDR3 covers 13 residues. Germline V gene sequence: CDR1 SGHDT, CDR2 YYEEEE. With 1 base removed from V and 10 bases from J, the gap between germline ends came to 12 bases.

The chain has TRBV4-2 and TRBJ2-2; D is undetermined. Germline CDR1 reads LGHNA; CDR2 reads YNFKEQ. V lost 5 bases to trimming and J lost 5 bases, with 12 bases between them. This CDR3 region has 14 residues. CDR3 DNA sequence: TGTGCCAGCAGCGAAGTTGACGGGACCGGGGAGCTGTTTTTT. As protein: CASSEVDGTGELFF.

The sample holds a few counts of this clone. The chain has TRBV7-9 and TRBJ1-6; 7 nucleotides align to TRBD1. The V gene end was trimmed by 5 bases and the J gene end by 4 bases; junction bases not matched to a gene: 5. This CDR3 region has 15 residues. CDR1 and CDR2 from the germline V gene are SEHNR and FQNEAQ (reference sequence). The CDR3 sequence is CASSGQQGYNSPLHF. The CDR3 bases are TGTGCCAGCAGCGGTCAACAGGGGTATAATTCACCCCTCCACTTT. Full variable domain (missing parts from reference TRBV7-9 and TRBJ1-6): DTGVSQNPRHKITKRGQNVTFRCDPISEHNRLYWYRQTLGQGPEFLTYFQNEAQLEKSRLLSDRFSAERPKGSFSTLEIQRTEQGDSAMYLCASSGQQGYNSPLHFGNGTRLTVT.

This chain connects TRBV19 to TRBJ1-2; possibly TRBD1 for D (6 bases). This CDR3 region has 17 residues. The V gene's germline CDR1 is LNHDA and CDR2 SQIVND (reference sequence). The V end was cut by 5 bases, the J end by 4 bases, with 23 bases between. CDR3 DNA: TGTGCCAGTAGTGAGGCACTCCAGGGGCCGCATTTCTATGGCTACACCTTC. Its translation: CASSEALQGPHFYGYTF.

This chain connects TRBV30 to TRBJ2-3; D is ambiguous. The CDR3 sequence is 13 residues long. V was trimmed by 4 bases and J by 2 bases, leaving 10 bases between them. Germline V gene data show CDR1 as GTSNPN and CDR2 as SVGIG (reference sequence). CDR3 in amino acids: CAWNLGNTDTQYF. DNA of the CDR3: TGTGCCTGGAATCTGGGTAACACAGATACGCAGTATTTT.

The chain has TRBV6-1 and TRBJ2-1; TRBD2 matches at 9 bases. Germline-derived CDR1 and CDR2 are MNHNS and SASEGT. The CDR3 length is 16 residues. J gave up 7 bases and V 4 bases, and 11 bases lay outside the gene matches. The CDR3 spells CASSVVSGSSRNEQFF. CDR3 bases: TGTGCCAGCAGTGTCGTTAGCGGGAGCTCGCGGAATGAGCAGTTCTTC.

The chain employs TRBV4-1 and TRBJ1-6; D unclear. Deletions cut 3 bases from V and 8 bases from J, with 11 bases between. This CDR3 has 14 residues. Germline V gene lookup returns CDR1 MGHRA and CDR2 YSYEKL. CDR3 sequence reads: CASSHLDTYSPLHF. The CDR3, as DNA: TGCGCCAGCAGCCATCTCGACACGTATTCACCCCTCCACTTT.

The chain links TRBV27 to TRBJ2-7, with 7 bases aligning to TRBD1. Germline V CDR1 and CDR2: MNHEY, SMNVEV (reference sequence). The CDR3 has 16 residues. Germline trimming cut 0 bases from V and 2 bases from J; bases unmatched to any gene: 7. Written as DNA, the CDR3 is TGTGCCAGCAGTTTATCGGACAGGACACCTACCTACGAGCAGTACTTC. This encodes CASSLSDRTPTYEQYF.